The T cell receptor (beta chain) described here comes from a study of T cells of healthy individuals. From the 5' RACE reads, TCRdb called clonotypes with MiXCR, one entry per CDR3 protein. The top ten clones hold 6.2% of a sample with about 96,000 distinct CDR3 sequences, approximately 16% of them seen once. Looked up from germline, CDR1 is MNHNY and CDR2 is SVGAGI (reference sequence). Trimming cost V 2 bases and J 7 bases; bases outside gene matches: 7. The CDR3 has 16 amino acids. The sample holds a few counts of this clonotype. The V and J genes are TRBV6-6 and TRBJ1-6, with 8 bases fitting TRBD1. The clonotype originates from a human donor in good health. Here the CDR3 reads CASSYRTGLNNSPLHF. The CDR3 nucleotides read TGTGCCAGCAGTTACAGGACAGGGCTTAACAATTCACCCCTCCACTTT.